The rows below give T cell receptor beta chains drawn from one sample of a study of T cell changes during pregnancy in multiple sclerosis. Data came from immunoSEQ multiplex PCR; TCRdb stores just in-frame clones and leaves some out. The table records about 38,000 clones, roughly 93% of them present only once. Specimen: CD4+ T cells from peripheral blood mononuclear cells, collected in the second trimester of pregnancy. The receptors derive from a female donor with multiple sclerosis, enrolled in a pregnancy study. Each CDR3 is given with its conserved first and last residue. The D gene is left open where the match is weak. Expanded clones get a size class; other rows say once, few or many, or leave the size out.

V	size	D	J	DNA	CDR3
TRBV9	once	.	TRBJ1-4	TGTGCCAGCAGCCCCCGGGGGGGGACTCCAACTAATGAAAAACTGTTTTTT	CASSPRGGTPTNEKLFF
TRBV10-1	.	TRBD2	TRBJ2-1	TGCGCCAGCAGTGAAAGGACTAGAGGAGTCATTGAGCAGTTCTTC	CASSERTRGVIEQFF
TRBV20-1	.	.	TRBJ2-1	TGCAGTGCCGCGAGGGGGAATGAGCAGTTCTTC	CSAARGNEQFF
TRBV5-1	.	.	TRBJ1-5	TGCGCCGGCAGCCTGGGGGGGGTGAATCAGCCCCAGCATTTT	CAGSLGGVNQPQHF
TRBV5-4	.	TRBD1	TRBJ1-5	TGTGCCAGCAGCTTCGGGGGACAGGGTAATCAGCCCCAGCATTTT	CASSFGGQGNQPQHF
TRBV9	.	.	TRBJ1-2	TGTGCCAGCAGCGCTGGAGGAGGTGCTATGTGGATCTATGGCTACACCTTC	CASSAGGGAMWIYGYTF
TRBV27	.	TRBD2	TRBJ2-2	TGTGCCAGCAGCGGGGGGACCAGGAGGACCGGGGAGCTGTTTTTT	CASSGGTRRTGELFF
TRBV5-1	.	TRBD1	TRBJ1-1	TGCGCCAGCAGCTTGGGGGACAGGGCAATGAACACTGAAGCTTTCTTT	CASSLGDRAMNTEAFF
TRBV6-6	.	TRBD1	TRBJ1-1	TGTGCCAGCAGACAGGGGATGAACACTGAAGCTTTCTTT	CASRQGMNTEAFF
TRBV27	.	.	TRBJ2-7	TGTGCCAGCAGTTTATCGAGGGTCGGATCCTACGAGCAGTACTTC	CASSLSRVGSYEQYF
TRBV4-1	.	.	TRBJ2-2	TGCGCCAGCAGCCAACTCAGAAGCGGGGAGCTGTTTTTT	CASSQLRSGELFF